Each of the 11 T cell receptor beta chains below was sequenced from the same sample in a study of cytomegalovirus exposure and HLA in healthy donors. The PCR contained 60 Vbeta and 13 Jbeta primers. Here immunoSEQ multiplex PCR was the method, and the copy in TCRdb shows in-frame clones only, minus some. The sample contains 200,000 to 300,000 clones, more than 75% of which appear only once. Material for sequencing was PBMCs. These receptors were obtained from a woman aged 40 to 50 in good health and CMV-seropositive.

J is TRBJ2-1 and V is TRBV6-4, with a tentative D call TRBD2 (6 bases). CDR3 length: 15 amino acids. Germline CDR1 MRHNA, CDR2 SNTAGT. Trimming took 6 bases from V and 2 from J, leaving 14 bases between them. The DNA of the CDR3 is TGTGCCAGCAGCCTGGAAGCGGGTCCCTACAATGAGCAGTTCTTC. This translates into CASSLEAGPYNEQFF.

The V and J genes are TRBV7-2 and TRBJ2-5, with 15 positions matching TRBD2. Germline V lookup: CDR1 SGHTA, CDR2 FQGNSA. This CDR3 contains 18 residues. Trimming took 1 base from V and 3 from J; bases not matched to a gene: 6. The CDR3 sequence: CASSLDGLAGGLEETQYF. The CDR3 nucleotides read TGTGCCAGCAGCTTAGATGGACTAGCGGGGGGGCTCGAAGAGACCCAGTACTTC.

The chain recombines TRBV4-3 with TRBJ2-2; D is ambiguous. Deletions cut 0 bases from V and 1 base from J, with 9 bases between. CDR1 and CDR2 (germline): LGHNA, YSLEER. The CDR3 is 16 amino acids. The CDR3: CASSQDGRLNTGELFF. DNA of the CDR3: TGCGCCAGCAGCCAAGACGGCAGGCTGAACACCGGGGAGCTGTTTTTT.

The genes are TRBV5-1 and TRBJ2-2, with TRBD1 as a possible D gene (5 bases). This CDR3 spans 13 amino acids. The germline V gene has CDR1 SGHRS and CDR2 YFSETQ. Deletions cut 0 bases from V and 6 bases from J, with 6 bases between. The CDR3 spells CASSLEGAGELFF. Written as DNA, the CDR3 is TGCGCCAGCAGCTTGGAAGGGGCCGGGGAGCTGTTTTTT.

This chain connects TRBV6-1 to TRBJ2-3, with 9 nucleotides matching TRBD1. CDR1 and CDR2 from the germline V gene are MNHNS and SASEGT. CDR3 length: 14 amino acids. J lost 2 bases, V lost 7 bases, and 4 bases had no gene match. The CDR3 DNA is TGTGCCAGCACGAGGGACAGGGCCACAGATACGCAGTATTTT. Its protein product is CASTRDRATDTQYF.

The chain couples TRBV19 to TRBJ1-1; maybe TRBD1 (5 bases). The CDR3 loop spans 13 amino acids. V was cut by 4 bases and J by 1 base, with 7 bases left in between. The germline gives CDR1 LNHDA, CDR2 SQIVND (reference sequence). As DNA, the CDR3 is TGTGCCAGTAGTAAGGGGTGGAACACTGAAGCTTTCTTT. Translation: CASSKGWNTEAFF.

This rearrangement joins TRBV25-1 to TRBJ1-2; 9 nucleotides agree with TRBD1. This CDR3 comprises 13 residues. The germline V gene has CDR1 MGHDK and CDR2 SYGVNS. V dropped 11 bases and J dropped 3; count of bases not matched to a gene: 7. This CDR3 reads CAVSRQGDYGYTF. CDR3 DNA sequence: TGTGCCGTATCCCGACAGGGGGACTATGGCTACACCTTC.

CDR3 sequence (DNA): TGTGCCAGCAGCGGACGGGACAGTGGGGAAAAACTGTTTTTT. Residues: CASSGRDSGEKLFF. V and J are TRBV9 and TRBJ1-4, with TRBD1 matching 7 bases. The CDR3 loop spans 14 amino acids. Germline CDR1 is SGDLS and CDR2 is YYNGEE. With V trimmed by 3 bases and J by 8 bases, 7 bases remained unmatched.

This clone was seen a single time. This rearrangement joins TRBV6-5 to TRBJ2-1; 9 bases agree with TRBD2. Germline CDR1 is MNHEY and CDR2 is SVGAGI. The V and J ends lost 6 bases and 3 bases, in that order; junction bases with no gene match: 0. The CDR3 runs to 13 residues. DNA for the CDR3: TGTGCCAGCAGGACTAGCGGCTACAATGAGCAGTTCTTC. This encodes CASRTSGYNEQFF.

V gene TRBV2 combines with J gene TRBJ2-7; 7 bases line up with TRBD1. V lost 2 bases to trimming and J lost 4 bases; unmatched junction nucleotides: 8. Germline values: CDR1 SNHLY, CDR2 FYNNEI. This CDR3 has 15 residues. CDR3 DNA sequence: TGTGCCAGCAGTGAAAGGGCAGGGGGTAAATACGAGCAGTACTTC. It is translated as CASSERAGGKYEQYF.

This clone has a handful of counts. The rearrangement joins TRBV9 to TRBJ2-1; 9 bases are shared with TRBD1. Germline CDR1 is SGDLS and CDR2 is YYNGEE. CDR3 length equals 15 residues. Trimming cost V 0 bases and J 10 bases; bases outside gene matches: 8. In DNA form, the CDR3 reads TGTGCCAGCAGCGTAGGGTGGACAGGGGAGCGGGAGCAGTTCTTC. It encodes CASSVGWTGEREQFF.